This TCR beta chain was recovered during a study of OX40 agonist ivuxolimab in advanced cancers. As for the study in general: Every 2 weeks, ivuxolimab was infused into the patients intravenously at between 0.01 and 10 mg/kg. Study-wide results and caveats: Some nonresponders additionally presented with little normalized T-cell clonal expansion.

The repertoire was sequenced with immunoSEQ multiplex PCR; TCRdb's copy has only in-frame clones and lacks some. Of under 40,000 clones in the sample, 65% to 90% were seen once. In the case of this clone: Its antigen is not known.

V was clipped by 5 bases and J by 11 bases, with 22 bases between them. Looked up from germline, CDR1 is SGHAT and CDR2 is FQNNGV. This CDR3 comprises 15 residues. This clonotype originated in an adult with an advanced solid tumor such as melanoma, head and neck, liver or kidney cancer. The source was CD4+ or CD8+ T cells sorted from blood, collected in a trial of the OX40 agonist ivuxolimab. This chain uses TRBV11-2 with TRBJ2-1; D gene uncertain. CDR3: CASSPRQNSWYKQFF. CDR3 nucleotide sequence: TGTGCCAGCAGCCCGCGCCAGAACTCGTGGTATAAGCAGTTCTTC.